This section outlines one TCR beta chain sequence together with its context. What it recognizes is unknown. The length of the CDR3 is 14 residues. Trimming stripped 3 bases from V and 3 bases from J, with 13 bases between. Germline V gene lookup returns CDR1 SGHNT and CDR2 YYREEE (reference sequence). Some clones are missing from TCRdb's copy, which holds only in-frame ones; the method was immunoSEQ multiplex PCR. The sample gives 1,400,000 or so clones, 97% to 99% of which show up once; 0.36% is in the top ten. The entry originates in a study of shared clonotypes between healthy human individuals. Findings and caveats of the study: Generation of non-shared clonotypes was less probable than generation of clonotypes shared by all four donors.

Participating donors were healthy, HIV-negative adults free of recent acute infections or vaccinations. Memory CD4+ cells were the fraction left after CD45RA+ naive selection. The source is a man aged 25 to 45 in good health. This chain links TRBV5-4 with TRBJ2-7; TRBD2 is a possible D gene (6 bases). Specimen: naive CD4+ T cells sorted from blood. This sample's subset: CD45RA+ positively selected. The CDR3 here is CASSSVGSFYEQYF. CDR3 coding DNA: TGTGCCAGCAGCTCCGTCGGGAGCTTCTACGAGCAGTACTTC.